This is a list of T cell receptor beta chains from one sample in a study of T-cell memory formation after mild COVID-19. One entry per CDR3 protein results from TCRdb running MiXCR on the 5' RACE reads. The table has 580,000 or so distinct CDR3 sequences, 15% to 20% seen once. Material for sequencing was PBMCs or a T cell subset sorted from them (not recorded which). These receptor sequences come from an adult woman who had mild COVID-19 (a few samples of this study predate the infection). Cell type and time point are not known. The CDR3 runs from the conserved cysteine through the conserved F or W. A D gene is named only where the DNA matches it firmly. Clone size is not always given. Where it is, it says once, few, many or a class for expanded clones.

v_call,j_call,d_call,clone_size,cdr3_nt,cdr3_aa
TRBV5-1,TRBJ2-2,.,few,TGCGCCAGCAGCTCCAAAGCAGGGGCCGGGGAGCTGTTTTTT,CASSSKAGAGELFF
TRBV7-6,TRBJ2-3,TRBD1,once,TGTGCCAGCAGCTTAGGGGGACAGGGACCCGATACGCAGTATTTT,CASSLGGQGPDTQYF
TRBV5-6,TRBJ2-3,.,.,TGTGCCAGCAGCTTGGCCCACAGGGAACTCACAGATACGCAGTATTTT,CASSLAHRELTDTQYF
TRBV4-3,TRBJ2-1,.,.,TGCGCCAGCAGCCCGACCTCCACGGGCCACCTTAATGAGCAGTTCTTC,CASSPTSTGHLNEQFF
TRBV20-1,TRBJ2-1,TRBD2,many,TGCAGTGCTCCTATTAAAGGCGGGGGGGCCTGGAATGAGCAGTTCTTC,CSAPIKGGGAWNEQFF
TRBV5-1,TRBJ2-7,.,few,TGCGCCAGCAGCTCCTCCGGGAACGAGCAGTACTTC,CASSSSGNEQYF
TRBV5-1,TRBJ2-7,TRBD2,.,TGCGCCAGCAGCACAGGGACTAGCGGGAGTTCCTACGAGCAGTACTTC,CASSTGTSGSSYEQYF
TRBV12-3/TRBV12-4,TRBJ2-3,.,few,TGTGCCAGCAGTTTAGCGCGGCTCCGACCCCCCACGCAGTATTTT,CASSLARLRPPTQYF
TRBV7-9,TRBJ2-4,.,.,TGTGCCAGCAGCGAAAATACCGGGACGAGGGACATTCAGTACTTC,CASSENTGTRDIQYF
TRBV10-3,TRBJ2-1,TRBD2,many,TGTGCCATCAGTGAGTCGAGTAGCGGGAGATTATCATCCTACAATGAGCAGTTCTTC,CAISESSSGRLSSYNEQFF
TRBV19,TRBJ1-1,.,.,TGTGCCAGTAGTATAAGGAGGATCACTGAAGCTTTCTTT,CASSIRRITEAFF